One sample yielded the 18 T cell receptor beta chains listed below, sequenced in a study of cytomegalovirus exposure and HLA in healthy donors. PCR amplification relied on 60 Vbeta primers (plus 13 Jbeta primers). The protocol was immunoSEQ multiplex PCR, while the TCRdb copy is restricted to in-frame clones and leaves out a portion. Of 160,000 or so clones listed, roughly 88% were seen once; the top ten hold roughly 6.7%. The specimen sequenced was PBMCs. The receptors originated from a man aged 50-59 years in good health and CMV-seropositive.

This clone was recorded once. The V gene is TRBV5-1, the J gene TRBJ2-3, with 11 bases identical to TRBD1. Germline loops: CDR1 SGHRS, CDR2 YFSETQ. This CDR3 comprises 16 residues. V dropped 4 bases and J dropped 5; count of bases not matched to a gene: 9. The CDR3 DNA reads TGCGCCAGCAGCCCTGGACAGGGGGCGTCTATAGATACGCAGTATTTT. The encoded protein is CASSPGQGASIDTQYF. The full variable domain, in which reference TRBV5-1 and TRBJ2-3 provide the parts outside the CDR3, is KAGVTQTPRYLIKTRGQQVTLSCSPISGHRSVSWYQQTPGQGLQFLFEYFSETQRNKGNFPGRFSGRQFSNSRSEMNVSTLELGDSALYLCASSPGQGASIDTQYFGPGTRLTVL.

V is TRBV5-5 and J is TRBJ2-5, with 7 bases that match TRBD2. The length of the CDR3 is 14 residues. CDR1 and CDR2 from the germline V gene are SGHKS and YYEKEE (reference sequence). The V and J ends lost 2 bases and 5 bases, in that order; junction bases with no gene match: 6. CDR3 nucleotides: TGTGCCAGCAGCTTCGTGGGGGAGGGGGAGACCCAGTACTTC. As protein: CASSFVGEGETQYF.

This clone occurred a few times. This chain uses TRBV10-2 with TRBJ1-5; no reliable D call. The germline CDR1 and CDR2 sequences are WSHSY and SAAADI. V shed 2 bases and J shed 9 bases, with 14 bases lying between them. This CDR3 has 14 amino acids. CDR3 DNA: TGCGCCAGCAGTGAGGACGGGAGTGGTAGGCCCCAGCATTTT. It encodes CASSEDGSGRPQHF.

The V and J genes are TRBV12-5 and TRBJ2-1; D possibly corresponds to TRBD2 (5 bases). Trimming shortened V by 5 bases and J by 0 bases, and 14 bases separated the two germline ends. The CDR3 is 16 amino acids. Germline CDR1 and CDR2: LGHNT and FRNRAP. The CDR3 sequence is CASGKQAVSSYNEQFF. CDR3 coding DNA: TGTGCTAGTGGTAAACAAGCGGTGAGCTCCTACAATGAGCAGTTCTTC.

This chain connects TRBV5-1 to TRBJ2-3; weak D call: TRBD1 (6 bases). This CDR3 region has 16 residues. V gave up 0 bases and J gave up 1 base, with 12 bases separating them. Germline lookup yields CDR1 SGHRS and CDR2 YFSETQ. The chain's CDR3 is CASSLGDGGRTDTQYF. CDR3 nucleotides: TGCGCCAGCAGCTTGGGTGATGGGGGCCGCACAGATACGCAGTATTTT.

This chain links TRBV6-5 with TRBJ2-5; 8 nucleotides match TRBD2. The V segment lost 2 bases and the J segment 2 bases; nucleotides outside the gene matches: 7. The CDR3 is 16 amino acids. CDR1 and CDR2 from the germline V gene are MNHEY and SVGAGI. CDR3 protein: CASSYDAEREQETQYF. The DNA of the CDR3 is TGTGCCAGCAGTTACGATGCCGAGCGGGAGCAAGAGACCCAGTACTTC.

The chain uses TRBV2 and TRBJ1-5; D is uncertain. V was cut by 3 bases and J by 0 bases, with 9 bases left in between. CDR3 size: 15 residues. Germline V gene lookup returns CDR1 SNHLY and CDR2 FYNNEI. This CDR3 is CASSDSNSSNQPQHF. The DNA for the CDR3 is TGTGCCAGCAGTGATTCAAACAGTAGCAATCAGCCCCAGCATTTT.

The chain uses TRBV5-1 and TRBJ1-1; the match to TRBD1 covers 9 bases. Germline assignment: CDR1 SGHRS and CDR2 YFSETQ. This CDR3 comprises 17 residues. Unmatched junction bases numbered 9, after V lost 3 bases and J lost 0 bases. In nucleotides, the CDR3 is TGCGCCAGCAGCTCAAACCAACAGGGGGCCGTGAACACTGAAGCTTTCTTT. This encodes CASSSNQQGAVNTEAFF.

The rearrangement uses TRBV6-1 and TRBJ2-1; TRBD2 agrees at 10 bases. Germline CDR1 MNHNS, CDR2 SASEGT. V shed 2 bases and J 6 bases; nucleotides not matched to a gene: 13. There are 18 residues in the CDR3. The CDR3 sequence: CASSELSSSGSGRNEQFF. CDR3 nucleotide sequence: TGTGCCAGCAGTGAACTCTCGTCTAGCGGGAGCGGTCGCAATGAGCAGTTCTTC.

The chain employs TRBV19 and TRBJ1-4; D remains unclear. The germline V gene has CDR1 LNHDA and CDR2 SQIVND (reference sequence). The CDR3 has 14 residues. Trimming took off 3 bases at V and 6 bases at J, with 11 bases between the two ends. The CDR3 reads CASSILAPHEKLFF. The CDR3 nucleotides read TGTGCCAGTAGTATCCTAGCACCCCATGAAAAACTGTTTTTT.

The chain recombines TRBV11-2 with TRBJ1-1; 7 bases are shared with TRBD1. CDR1 and CDR2 from the germline V gene are SGHAT and FQNNGV. The V gene end was trimmed by 1 base and the J gene end by 8 bases; junction bases not matched to a gene: 10. The CDR3 covers 15 residues. This CDR3 is CASSLARGGAYEAFF. The DNA of the CDR3 is TGTGCCAGCAGCTTAGCCAGAGGGGGCGCCTACGAAGCTTTCTTT.

This chain links TRBV28 with TRBJ2-7, with D possibly being TRBD2 (6 bases). The germline V and J ends were trimmed by 2 bases and 1 base, with 15 bases remaining between them. In germline, CDR1 is MDHEN, CDR2 SYDVKM. This CDR3 contains 16 residues. For the CDR3, the DNA is TGTGCCAGCAGTTTAGGAGGGGAGATTAAGTCCTACGAGCAGTACTTC. This encodes CASSLGGEIKSYEQYF.

This CDR3 is CASSAQGARETQYF. The CDR3 DNA follows: TGTGCCAGCAGTGCCCAGGGGGCTCGAGAGACCCAGTACTTC. This chain uses TRBV6-1 with TRBJ2-5; TRBD1 agrees at 8 bases. The V gene end was trimmed by 4 bases and the J gene end by 4 bases; junction bases not matched to a gene: 5. The CDR3 consists of 14 residues. The germline V gene has CDR1 MNHNS and CDR2 SASEGT.

The genes are TRBV25-1 and TRBJ1-4, with TRBD1 as a possible D gene (5 bases). V lost 3 bases, J lost 7 bases, and 24 bases lay in between. CDR1 is MGHDK and CDR2 is SYGVNS in the germline V gene. This CDR3 spans 18 amino acids. In DNA form, the CDR3 reads TGTGCCAGCAGTGACTCGATTGGGGCCCCCATCTTAGCTGAAAAACTGTTTTTT. Amino acid sequence: CASSDSIGAPILAEKLFF.

Here the CDR3 reads CASRGGALNTEAFF. The CDR3 DNA reads as TGTGCCAGCAGGGGGGGGGCCTTGAACACTGAAGCTTTCTTT. V and J are TRBV2 and TRBJ1-1; weak D call: TRBD1 (6 bases). Germline V gives CDR1 SNHLY, CDR2 FYNNEI. The CDR3 spans 14 residues. V was clipped by 6 bases and J by 0 bases, with 11 bases between them.

The chain employs TRBV2 and TRBJ2-1; TRBD2 matches 11 bases. V shed 5 bases and J 2 bases; nucleotides not matched to a gene: 5. Germline V CDR1 and CDR2: SNHLY, FYNNEI. This CDR3 has 16 residues. The CDR3 reads CASSPLAGGPYNEQFF. The CDR3 coding sequence is TGTGCCAGCAGTCCTCTAGCGGGGGGCCCCTACAATGAGCAGTTCTTC.

The chain combines TRBV5-1 with TRBJ1-2; TRBD1 is a possible D gene (5 bases). The V gene's germline CDR1 is SGHRS and CDR2 YFSETQ. Trimming removed 0 bases from V and 0 bases from J, with 9 bases in between. This CDR3 comprises 15 residues. The CDR3 region is CASSLAGTPNYGYTF. The CDR3 DNA reads as TGCGCCAGCAGCTTGGCCGGGACTCCTAACTATGGCTACACCTTC.

The chain employs TRBV6-5 and TRBJ1-1, with 9 bases identical to TRBD1. The CDR3 extends over 15 amino acids. CDR1 and CDR2 (germline): MNHEY, SVGAGI. The junction had 2 bases not matched to a gene; V was cut back by 0 bases and J by 3 bases. The CDR3, as DNA: TGTGCCAGCAGTTACTCGAGACAGGGGGACACTGAAGCTTTCTTT. As protein: CASSYSRQGDTEAFF.